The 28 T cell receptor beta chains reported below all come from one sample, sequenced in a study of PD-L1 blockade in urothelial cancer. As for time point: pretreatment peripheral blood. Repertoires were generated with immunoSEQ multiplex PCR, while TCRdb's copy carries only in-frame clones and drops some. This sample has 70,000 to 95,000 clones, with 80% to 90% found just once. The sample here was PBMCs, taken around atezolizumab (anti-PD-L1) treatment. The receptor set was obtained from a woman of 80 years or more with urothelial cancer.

CDR3 bases: TGCGCCAGCAGCTTGGTTGCGGGAGCCCCCGGGGAGCTGTTTTTT. Translating it yields CASSLVAGAPGELFF. This chain joins TRBV5-1 and TRBJ2-2, with 7 bases matching TRBD2. The CDR3 length is 15 residues. Germline trimming cut 0 bases from V and 6 bases from J; bases unmatched to any gene: 5. Germline V gene data show CDR1 as SGHRS and CDR2 as YFSETQ.

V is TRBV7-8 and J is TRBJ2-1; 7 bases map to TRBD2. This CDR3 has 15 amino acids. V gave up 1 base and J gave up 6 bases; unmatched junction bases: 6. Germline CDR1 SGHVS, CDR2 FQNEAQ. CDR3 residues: CASSLVWTSGNEQFF. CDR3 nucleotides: TGTGCCAGCAGCTTAGTATGGACTAGTGGCAATGAGCAGTTCTTC. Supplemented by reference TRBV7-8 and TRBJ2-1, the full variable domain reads GAGVSQSPRYKVAKRGQDVALRCDPISGHVSLFWYQQALGQGPEFLTYFQNEAQLDKSGLPSDRFFAERPEGSVSTLKIQRTQQEDSAVYLCASSLVWTSGNEQFFGPGTRLTVL.

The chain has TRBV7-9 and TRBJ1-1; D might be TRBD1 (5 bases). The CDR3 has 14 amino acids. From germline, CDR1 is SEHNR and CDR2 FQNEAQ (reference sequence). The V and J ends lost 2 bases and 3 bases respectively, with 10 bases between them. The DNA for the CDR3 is TGTGCCAGCAGCTTACCAGGGAGGGACACTGAAGCTTTCTTT. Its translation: CASSLPGRDTEAFF.

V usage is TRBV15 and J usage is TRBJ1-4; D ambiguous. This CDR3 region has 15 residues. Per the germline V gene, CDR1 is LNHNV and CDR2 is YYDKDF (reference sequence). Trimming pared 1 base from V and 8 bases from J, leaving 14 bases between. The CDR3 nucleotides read TGTGCCACCAGCAGAGGGGATCAAACTAGGGAAAAACTGTTTTTT. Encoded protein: CATSRGDQTREKLFF.

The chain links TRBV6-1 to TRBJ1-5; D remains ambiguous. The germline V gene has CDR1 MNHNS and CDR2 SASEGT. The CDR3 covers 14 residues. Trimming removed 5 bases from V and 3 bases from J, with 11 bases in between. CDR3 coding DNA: TGTGCCAGCAGTCCCTCGGGAGACAATCAGCCCCAGCATTTT. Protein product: CASSPSGDNQPQHF.

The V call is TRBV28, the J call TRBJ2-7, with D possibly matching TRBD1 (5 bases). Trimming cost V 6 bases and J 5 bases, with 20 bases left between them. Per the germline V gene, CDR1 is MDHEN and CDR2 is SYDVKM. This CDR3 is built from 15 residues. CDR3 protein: CASRPQGPRTDEQYF. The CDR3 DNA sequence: TGTGCCAGCAGGCCGCAGGGTCCCCGGACGGACGAGCAGTACTTC.

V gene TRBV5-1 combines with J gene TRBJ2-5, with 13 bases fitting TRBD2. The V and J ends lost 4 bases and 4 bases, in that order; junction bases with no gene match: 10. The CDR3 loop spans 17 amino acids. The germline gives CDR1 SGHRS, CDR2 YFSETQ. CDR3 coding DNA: TGCGCCAGCAGCCCGGGACTAGCGGGGAGTAGGGGAGAGACCCAGTACTTC. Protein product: CASSPGLAGSRGETQYF.

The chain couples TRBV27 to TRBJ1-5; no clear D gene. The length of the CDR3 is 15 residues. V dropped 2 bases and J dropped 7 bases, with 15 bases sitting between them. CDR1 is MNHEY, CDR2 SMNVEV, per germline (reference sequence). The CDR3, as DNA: TGTGCCAGCAGTTTAGGTCCACCCGGCGGGCAGCCCCAGCATTTT. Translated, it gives CASSLGPPGGQPQHF.

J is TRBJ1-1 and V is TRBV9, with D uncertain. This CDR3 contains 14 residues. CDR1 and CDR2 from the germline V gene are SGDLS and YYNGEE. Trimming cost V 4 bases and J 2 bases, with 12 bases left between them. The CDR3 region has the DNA TGTGCCAGCAGCCCACGAGGGCCAAACACTGAAGCTTTCTTT. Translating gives CASSPRGPNTEAFF. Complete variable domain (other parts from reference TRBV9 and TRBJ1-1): DSGVTQTPKHLITATGQRVTLRCSPRSGDLSVYWYQQSLDQGLQFLIQYYNGEERAKGNILERFSAQQFPDLHSELNLSSLELGDSALYFCASSPRGPNTEAFFGQGTRLTVV.

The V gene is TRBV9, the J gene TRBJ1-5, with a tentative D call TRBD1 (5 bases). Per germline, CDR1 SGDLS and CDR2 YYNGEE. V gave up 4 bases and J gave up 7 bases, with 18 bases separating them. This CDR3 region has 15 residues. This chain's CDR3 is CASSLLGGYGQPQHF. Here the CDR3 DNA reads TGTGCCAGCAGCCTACTCGGGGGGTATGGGCAGCCCCAGCATTTT.

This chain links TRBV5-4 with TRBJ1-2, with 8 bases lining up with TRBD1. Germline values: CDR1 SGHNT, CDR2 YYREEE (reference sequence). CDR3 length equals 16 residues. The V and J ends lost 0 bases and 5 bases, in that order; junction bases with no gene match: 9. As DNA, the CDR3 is TGTGCCAGCAGCTTGGCAGGGCAGGGGGCGGGGTATGGCTACACCTTC. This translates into CASSLAGQGAGYGYTF.

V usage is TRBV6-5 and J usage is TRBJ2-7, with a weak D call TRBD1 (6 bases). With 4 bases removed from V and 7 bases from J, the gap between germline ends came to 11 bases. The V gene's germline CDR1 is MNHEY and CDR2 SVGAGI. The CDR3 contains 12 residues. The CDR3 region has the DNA TGTGCCAGCAGTTGGGGGACATCTGAGCAGTACTTC. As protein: CASSWGTSEQYF.

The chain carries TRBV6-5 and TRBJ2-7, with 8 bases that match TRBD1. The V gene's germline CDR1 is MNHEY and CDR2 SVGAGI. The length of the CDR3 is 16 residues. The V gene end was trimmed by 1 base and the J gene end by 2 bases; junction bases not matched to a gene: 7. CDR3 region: CASSYLGQGGTYEQYF. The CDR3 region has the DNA TGTGCCAGCAGTTACTTAGGACAGGGAGGAACCTACGAGCAGTACTTC.

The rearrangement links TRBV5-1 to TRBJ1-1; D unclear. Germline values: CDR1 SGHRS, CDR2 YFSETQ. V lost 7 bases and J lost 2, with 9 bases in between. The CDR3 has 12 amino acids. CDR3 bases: TGCGCCAGCGGCACCTTCAACACTGAAGCTTTCTTT. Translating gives CASGTFNTEAFF.

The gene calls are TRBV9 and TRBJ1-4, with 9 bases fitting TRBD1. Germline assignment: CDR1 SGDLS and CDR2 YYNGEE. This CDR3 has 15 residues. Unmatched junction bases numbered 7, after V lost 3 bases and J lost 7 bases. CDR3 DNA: TGTGCCAGCAGCGGCACAGGGGGCGGCGGTGAAAAACTGTTTTTT. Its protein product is CASSGTGGGGEKLFF.

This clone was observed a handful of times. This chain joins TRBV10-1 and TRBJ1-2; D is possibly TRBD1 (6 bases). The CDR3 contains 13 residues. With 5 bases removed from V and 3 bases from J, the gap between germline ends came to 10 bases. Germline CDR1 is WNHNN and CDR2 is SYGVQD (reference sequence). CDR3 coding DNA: TGCGCCAGCAGTAGACAGGTGGACTATGGCTACACCTTC. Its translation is CASSRQVDYGYTF.

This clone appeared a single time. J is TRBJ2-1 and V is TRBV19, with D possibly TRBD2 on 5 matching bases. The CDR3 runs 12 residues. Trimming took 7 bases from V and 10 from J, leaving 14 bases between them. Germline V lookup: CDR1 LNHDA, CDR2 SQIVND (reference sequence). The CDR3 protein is CASTPGGIEQFF. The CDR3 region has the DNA TGTGCCAGTACCCCAGGAGGTATCGAGCAGTTCTTC.

The CDR3 sequence is CSVDGGRGGADTQYF. DNA of the CDR3: TGCAGCGTTGACGGGGGTCGAGGAGGGGCAGATACGCAGTATTTT. The rearrangement links TRBV29-1 to TRBJ2-3; D possibly corresponds to TRBD2 (6 bases). Germline CDR1 SQVTM, CDR2 ANQGSEA. The V and J ends lost 3 bases and 4 bases respectively, with 17 bases between them. The CDR3 has 15 residues.

The chain's CDR3 is CASSQTGYEQYF. In DNA form, the CDR3 reads TGTGCCAGCTCCCAGACAGGGTACGAGCAGTACTTC. The rearrangement joins TRBV2 to TRBJ2-7, with 7 bases that match TRBD1. Germline CDR1 reads SNHLY; CDR2 reads FYNNEI. Trimming at V came to 8 bases and at J to 4 bases, leaving 5 bases not matched to a gene. CDR3 length equals 12 residues.

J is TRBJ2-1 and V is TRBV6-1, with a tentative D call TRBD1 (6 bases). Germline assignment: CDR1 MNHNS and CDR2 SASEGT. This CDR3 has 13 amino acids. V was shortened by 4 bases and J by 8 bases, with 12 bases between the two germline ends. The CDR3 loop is CASSGRQVDEQFF. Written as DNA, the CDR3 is TGTGCCAGCAGTGGCCGACAGGTCGATGAGCAGTTCTTC.

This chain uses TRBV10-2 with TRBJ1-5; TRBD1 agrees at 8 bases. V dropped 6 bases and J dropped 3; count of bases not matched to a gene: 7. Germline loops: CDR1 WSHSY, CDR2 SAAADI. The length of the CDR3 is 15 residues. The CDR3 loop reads CASRGGDRFNQPQHF. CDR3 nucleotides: TGCGCCAGCAGAGGGGGGGACAGGTTCAATCAGCCCCAGCATTTT.

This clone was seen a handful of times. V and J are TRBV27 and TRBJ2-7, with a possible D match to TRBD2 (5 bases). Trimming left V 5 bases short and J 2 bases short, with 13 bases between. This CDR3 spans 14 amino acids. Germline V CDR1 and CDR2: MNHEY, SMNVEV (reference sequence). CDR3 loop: CASSPPLAPYEQYF. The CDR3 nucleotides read TGTGCCAGCAGTCCCCCCCTAGCTCCCTACGAGCAGTACTTC.

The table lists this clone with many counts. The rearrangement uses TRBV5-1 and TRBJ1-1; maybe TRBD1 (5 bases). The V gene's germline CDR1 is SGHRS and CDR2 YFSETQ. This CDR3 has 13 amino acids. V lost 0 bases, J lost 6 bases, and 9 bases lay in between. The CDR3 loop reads CASSLETEAEAFF. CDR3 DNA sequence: TGCGCCAGCAGCTTGGAGACAGAAGCTGAAGCTTTCTTT.

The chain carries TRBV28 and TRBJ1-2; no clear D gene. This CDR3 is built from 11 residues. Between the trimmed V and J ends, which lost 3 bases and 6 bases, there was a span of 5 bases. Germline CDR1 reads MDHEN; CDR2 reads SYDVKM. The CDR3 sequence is CASSLSNGYTF. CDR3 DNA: TGTGCCAGCAGTTTGAGCAATGGCTACACCTTC.

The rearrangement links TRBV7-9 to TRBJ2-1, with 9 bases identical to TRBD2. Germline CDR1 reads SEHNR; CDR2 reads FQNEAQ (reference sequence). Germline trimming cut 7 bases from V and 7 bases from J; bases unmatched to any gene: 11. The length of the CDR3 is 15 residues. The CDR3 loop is CASINLAGAMNEQFF. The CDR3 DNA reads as TGTGCCAGCATCAATTTAGCGGGAGCGATGAATGAGCAGTTCTTC.

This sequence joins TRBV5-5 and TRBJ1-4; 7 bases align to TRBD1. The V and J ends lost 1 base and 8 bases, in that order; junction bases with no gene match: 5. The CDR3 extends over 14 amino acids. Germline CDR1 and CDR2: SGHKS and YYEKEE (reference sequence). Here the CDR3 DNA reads TGTGCCAGCAGCTTGACAGGGGAATGGGAAAAACTGTTTTTT. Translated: CASSLTGEWEKLFF.

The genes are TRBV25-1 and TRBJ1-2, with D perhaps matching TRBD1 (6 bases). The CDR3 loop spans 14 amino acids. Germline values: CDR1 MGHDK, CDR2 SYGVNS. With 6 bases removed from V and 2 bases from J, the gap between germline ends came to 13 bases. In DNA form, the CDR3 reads TGTGCCAGCAGCCCCCCCGACAGGAACTATGGCTACACCTTC. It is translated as CASSPPDRNYGYTF.

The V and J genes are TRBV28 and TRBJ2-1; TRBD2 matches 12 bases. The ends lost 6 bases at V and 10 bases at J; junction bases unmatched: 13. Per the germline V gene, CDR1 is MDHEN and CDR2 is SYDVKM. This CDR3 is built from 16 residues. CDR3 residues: CASSPSGTSGSGEQFF. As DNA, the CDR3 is TGTGCCAGCAGCCCCTCCGGGACTAGCGGGTCGGGGGAGCAGTTCTTC.